Listed below are T cell receptor beta chains from one sample, sequenced in a study of OX40 agonist ivuxolimab in advanced cancers. Profiling relied on immunoSEQ multiplex PCR, and the TCRdb table lists in-frame clones only, not all of them. The profile shows roughly 120,000 clones, roughly nine tenths of them singletons. Sequenced here: CD4+ or CD8+ T cells sorted from blood, sampled in a trial of the OX40 agonist ivuxolimab. The receptors shown here come from an adult with an advanced solid tumor such as melanoma, head and neck, liver or kidney cancer. CDR3s include the opening cysteine and the closing phenylalanine or tryptophan. A D gene is named only where the DNA matches it firmly. Some rows mark clone size as missing; the rest say once, few, many or name a class of expanded clone.

>12|-|TRBJ1-1|-|TRBV29-1
CSVGSGNTEAFF
TGCAGCGTTGGGAGCGGGAACACTGAAGCTTTCTTT
>15|-|TRBJ1-1|-|TRBV9
CASSVALHPYTEAFF
TGTGCCAGCAGCGTAGCTTTACACCCGTACACTGAAGCTTTCTTT
>19|-|TRBJ2-4|-|TRBV7-9
CASTPLGGGDLLRLNIQYF
TGTGCCAGCACCCCCTTGGGGGGCGGCGACCTTCTTAGACTAAACATTCAGTACTTC
>18|-|TRBJ1-5|-|TRBV6-1
CASSELRGVEGQNQPQHF
TGTGCCAGCAGTGAACTTAGGGGGGTGGAGGGACAAAATCAGCCCCAGCATTTT
>14|-|TRBJ1-2|once|TRBV5-1
CASSVSQEVYGYTF
TGCGCCAGCAGCGTGTCACAGGAGGTCTATGGCTACACCTTC
>13|-|TRBJ2-7|-|TRBV7-2
CASSLGRTDGQYF
TGTGCCAGCAGCTTAGGGAGGACCGATGGGCAGTACTTC
>14|-|TRBJ1-1|-|TRBV5-5
CASSAAPLNTEAFF
TGTGCCAGCAGCGCAGCTCCCCTTAACACTGAAGCTTTCTTT
>13|-|TRBJ1-1|-|TRBV6-6
CASSLAAYTEAFF
TGTGCCAGCAGTTTGGCGGCCTACACTGAAGCTTTCTTT
>16|TRBD1|TRBJ2-1|-|TRBV11-1
CASSPPGTGPFNEQFF
TGTGCCAGCAGCCCACCTGGGACAGGCCCATTTAATGAGCAGTTCTTC
>16|-|TRBJ2-4|-|TRBV5-6
CASSPRVLAAKNIQYF
TGTGCCAGCAGCCCTAGAGTACTAGCTGCCAAAAACATTCAGTACTTC
>16|TRBD1|TRBJ1-1|-|TRBV5-4
CASSHATGTANTEAFF
TGTGCCAGCAGCCATGCCACCGGGACAGCCAACACTGAAGCTTTCTTT
>18|TRBD1|TRBJ2-5|-|TRBV11-2
CASSLGWVLGTAEETQYF
TGTGCCAGCAGCTTGGGGTGGGTTCTCGGGACAGCCGAAGAGACCCAGTACTTC
>16|TRBD2|TRBJ2-1|-|TRBV29-1
CSVGRSGTWGANEQFF
TGCAGCGTTGGTCGTAGCGGGACGTGGGGGGCTAATGAGCAGTTCTTC
>14|-|TRBJ1-4|-|TRBV6-5
CASSYGATNEKLFF
TGTGCCAGCAGTTACGGTGCAACTAATGAAAAACTGTTTTTT
>12|-|TRBJ2-7|-|TRBV2
CASSSTGYEQYF
TGTGCCAGCAGTTCTACAGGGTACGAGCAGTACTTC
>13|-|TRBJ2-3|once|TRBV19
CASSHAGLYTQYF
TGTGCCAGTAGTCATGCAGGGTTATATACGCAGTATTTT
>13|TRBD1|TRBJ1-1|-|TRBV5-4
CASSADRGSEAFF
TGTGCCAGCAGCGCGGACAGGGGCTCTGAAGCTTTCTTT
>13|-|TRBJ1-6|-|TRBV19
CASQDSNNSPLHF
TGTGCCAGTCAAGACAGTAATAATTCACCCCTCCACTTT
>14|-|TRBJ2-3|-|TRBV7-2
CASSSSGFLDTQYF
TGTGCCAGCAGCTCCAGTGGCTTTTTGGATACGCAGTATTTT
>13|-|TRBJ1-1|-|TRBV7-2
CASSLNQDTEAFF
TGTGCCAGCAGCTTAAATCAGGACACTGAAGCTTTCTTT
>16|TRBD1|TRBJ2-7|once|TRBV4-3
CASSQAFGTGYDEQYF
TGCGCCAGCAGCCAAGCTTTTGGGACAGGGTACGACGAGCAGTACTTC
>17|TRBD2|TRBJ2-1|-|TRBV7-9
CASSRWTSGLGRDEQFF
TGTGCCAGCAGCCGTTGGACTAGCGGCTTAGGCAGAGATGAGCAGTTCTTC
>15|-|TRBJ1-4|-|TRBV11-1
CASSRTGTPNEKLFF
TGTGCCAGCAGCCGTACCGGGACTCCTAATGAAAAACTGTTTTTT
>15|-|TRBJ1-6|-|TRBV4-3
CASSQGVRNNSPLHF
TGCGCCAGCAGCCAAGGGGTAAGGAATAATTCACCCCTCCACTTT
>13|-|TRBJ1-1|-|TRBV6-6
CASTSGENTEAFF
TGTGCCAGTACGTCAGGGGAGAACACTGAAGCTTTCTTT
>13|TRBD1|TRBJ2-3|-|TRBV5-1
CASSETGVDTQYF
TGCGCCAGCAGTGAGACAGGGGTCGATACGCAGTATTTT